This T cell receptor beta chain was sequenced in a study of shared clonotypes between healthy human individuals. Findings of the study overall: Non-shared clonotypes had lower generation probabilities than those shared by all four donors.

Donors were Caucasian adults residing in Nashville, Tennessee, USA. Germline V gene lookup returns CDR1 SGDLS and CDR2 YYNGEE. There are 14 residues in the CDR3. The J segment lost 3 bases and the V segment lost 2 bases, leaving 0 bases of the junction unmatched. Comment on this clone: Its antigen is as yet unknown. The sample holds other DNA sequences that translate to the same CDR3.

Genomic DNA of each subset was evenly split across several immunoSEQ plates. The data were produced by immunoSEQ multiplex PCR, yet TCRdb's version contains in-frame clones alone and is incomplete. The sample carries millions of clones, around nine tenths recorded once. This chain joins TRBV9 and TRBJ2-3; 10 nucleotides line up with TRBD2. This receptor was identified in a man aged 18 to 29 in good health. Sequenced input: naive CD4+ T cells sorted from blood. Stated subset: CD45RA+ positively selected. This CDR3 is CASSVTSGTDTQYF. The CDR3 DNA follows: TGTGCCAGCAGCGTGACTAGCGGGACAGATACGCAGTATTTT.